This entry lists 30 T cell receptor beta chains sequenced from one sample in a study of blood T cell repertoires in COVID-19. Repertoires were generated with immunoSEQ multiplex PCR, while TCRdb's copy carries only in-frame clones and drops some. Of 100,000 to 150,000 clones listed, around nine tenths are singletons. Source material: peripheral blood. Receptors originate from a woman in her sixties or seventies with COVID-19, enrolled during active disease.

The chain combines TRBV5-1 with TRBJ2-1, with TRBD2 matching 10 bases. The CDR3 is 15 residues long. With 4 bases clipped from V and 4 bases from J, the junction kept 5 bases outside the gene matches. Looked up from germline, CDR1 is SGHRS and CDR2 is YFSETQ. CDR3 amino acids: CASSRSGGAYNEQFF. The CDR3 DNA reads as TGCGCCAGCAGCCGGAGCGGGGGGGCTTACAATGAGCAGTTCTTC.

The V and J genes are TRBV5-4 and TRBJ1-2; maybe TRBD1 (5 bases). The V gene's germline CDR1 is SGHNT and CDR2 YYREEE (reference sequence). V gave up 5 bases and J gave up 8 bases, with 25 bases separating them. There are 16 residues in the CDR3. CDR3 sequence (DNA): TGTGCCAGCAGTTCCCCGGACGAGGGAGGGGAGGTGGGCTACACCTTC. Encoded protein: CASSSPDEGGEVGYTF.

This rearrangement joins TRBV5-6 to TRBJ1-5, with D possibly matching TRBD1 (6 bases). Germline CDR1 SGHDT, CDR2 YYEEEE. The CDR3 extends over 14 amino acids. The V end was cut by 2 bases, the J end by 6 bases, with 12 bases between. The CDR3 loop reads CASSLGGARQPQHF. CDR3 nucleotide sequence: TGTGCCAGCAGCTTAGGGGGGGCGCGTCAGCCCCAGCATTTT.

The chain joins TRBV7-2 to TRBJ2-7; perhaps TRBD2 as D (6 bases). The CDR3 runs to 15 residues. Trimming pared 2 bases from V and 2 bases from J, leaving 13 bases between. Germline CDR1 is SGHTA and CDR2 is FQGNSA. CDR3 sequence (DNA): TGTGCCAGCAGCTTATGGGCGGGGATCCCCTACGAGCAGTACTTC. It translates to CASSLWAGIPYEQYF.

The chain combines TRBV7-2 with TRBJ1-5; a weak D match, TRBD1 (6 bases). Per the germline V gene, CDR1 is SGHTA and CDR2 is FQGNSA. V lost 2 bases to trimming and J lost 4 bases, with 18 bases between them. The CDR3 runs to 17 residues. DNA of the CDR3: TGTGCCAGCAGCTTACTAGGGGGGGGCTTAGGGAATCAGCCCCAGCATTTT. Translated, it gives CASSLLGGGLGNQPQHF.

The gene calls are TRBV7-3 and TRBJ1-2, with TRBD1 as a possible D gene (5 bases). The length of the CDR3 is 15 residues. Trimming took 1 base from V and 5 from J, leaving 14 bases between them. CDR1 is SGHTA, CDR2 FQGTGA, per germline. The CDR3 loop reads CASSLNPGQGYGYTF. The CDR3, as DNA: TGTGCCAGCAGCTTAAACCCAGGACAAGGGTATGGCTACACCTTC. The whole variable domain, filled in from reference TRBV7-3 and TRBJ1-2, reads GAGVSQTPSNKVTEKGKYVELRCDPISGHTALYWYRQSLGQGPEFLIYFQGTGAADDSGLPNDRFFAVRPEGSVSTLKIQRTERGDSAVYLCASSLNPGQGYGYTFGSGTRLTVV.

The rearrangement uses TRBV19 and TRBJ1-3; D possibly corresponds to TRBD1 (5 bases). The V gene's germline CDR1 is LNHDA and CDR2 SQIVND (reference sequence). V lost 4 bases, J lost 0 bases, and 7 bases lay in between. CDR3 length: 14 residues. CDR3: CASSTRDSGNTIYF. CDR3 coding DNA: TGTGCCAGTAGTACCAGGGACTCTGGAAACACCATATATTTT.

The chain couples TRBV5-1 to TRBJ2-3; tentative D call: TRBD1 (5 bases). Trimming left V 0 bases short and J 2 bases short, with 10 bases between. The CDR3 extends over 15 amino acids. Per germline, CDR1 SGHRS and CDR2 YFSETQ. For the CDR3, the DNA is TGCGCCAGCAGCTTGGCCAGGGCAGTCACAGATACGCAGTATTTT. Its protein is CASSLARAVTDTQYF.

The rearrangement joins TRBV3-1 (or the pseudogene TRBV3-2) to TRBJ1-4; 8 nucleotides line up with TRBD1. Looked up from germline, CDR1 is LGHDT and CDR2 is YNNKEL (reference sequence). Trimming removed 4 bases from V and 2 bases from J; junction bases left unmatched: 12. The length of the CDR3 is 18 residues. The CDR3: CASSRYFGQGATNEKLFF. The CDR3 DNA is TGTGCCAGCAGCCGTTACTTCGGACAGGGAGCCACTAATGAAAAACTGTTTTTT.

The J gene is TRBJ2-3, the V gene TRBV11-2, with TRBD1 matching over 7 bases. The germline V gene has CDR1 SGHAT and CDR2 FQNNGV. The V segment lost 1 base and the J segment 0 bases; nucleotides outside the gene matches: 1. The CDR3 is 15 residues long. Here the CDR3 reads CASSLGQGSTDTQYF. CDR3 bases: TGTGCCAGCAGCTTAGGACAGGGAAGCACAGATACGCAGTATTTT.

The V and J genes are TRBV6-5 and TRBJ1-2; perhaps TRBD1 as D (6 bases). The CDR3 contains 14 residues. Germline lookup yields CDR1 MNHEY and CDR2 SVGAGI. V was clipped by 0 bases and J by 8 bases, with 13 bases between them. CDR3 bases: TGTGCCAGCAGTTACTCGACACAGGGAGGGGGCTACACCTTC. This translates into CASSYSTQGGGYTF.

The chain joins TRBV7-6 to TRBJ2-1, with TRBD2 matching 10 bases. In germline, CDR1 is SGHVS, CDR2 FNYEAQ. This CDR3 region has 15 residues. V shed 5 bases, J shed 5 bases, and the junction held 6 bases outside the gene matches. CDR3 loop: CASSPRTSGNNEQFF. In nucleotides, the CDR3 is TGTGCCAGCAGCCCGCGGACTAGCGGAAACAATGAGCAGTTCTTC.

The CDR3 coding sequence is TGTGCCAGCAGCATAATACCAGGGGGCGGTCGGCACACTGAAGCTTTCTTT. Amino acids: CASSIIPGGGRHTEAFF. This sequence joins TRBV13 and TRBJ1-1; 8 bases fit TRBD1. Germline V gives CDR1 PRHDT, CDR2 FYEKMQ (reference sequence). Trimming took 5 bases from V and 3 from J; bases not matched to a gene: 14. The CDR3 loop spans 17 amino acids.

This clone was observed a single time. The chain uses TRBV14 and TRBJ2-1, with 8 bases aligning to TRBD2. This CDR3 region has 15 residues. Germline CDR1 and CDR2: SGHDN and FVKESK. Trimming removed 6 bases from V and 7 bases from J; junction bases left unmatched: 11. The chain's CDR3 is CASRGLAGPRNEQFF. DNA of the CDR3: TGTGCCAGCAGGGGGCTAGCGGGTCCGCGGAATGAGCAGTTCTTC.

This chain connects TRBV5-1 to TRBJ2-5; TRBD2 matches 7 bases. Losses at the gene ends were 3 bases for V and 4 bases for J; bases not matched to a gene: 9. This CDR3 has 15 residues. CDR1 and CDR2 from the germline V gene are SGHRS and YFSETQ. The CDR3 here is CASSSGTPGGETQYF. The DNA of the CDR3 is TGCGCCAGCAGCTCCGGGACTCCGGGGGGAGAGACCCAGTACTTC.

V gene TRBV5-5 combines with J gene TRBJ2-3; 9 bases fit TRBD2. The germline V gene encodes CDR1 SGHKS and CDR2 YYEKEE (reference sequence). The V gene end was trimmed by 5 bases and the J gene end by 2 bases; junction bases not matched to a gene: 6. This CDR3 contains 15 residues. In DNA, the CDR3 is TGTGCCAGCAGATACGCTAGCGGGGTCACAGATACGCAGTATTTT. Translated, it gives CASRYASGVTDTQYF.

In DNA, the CDR3 is TGTGCCAGCAGCTTAGTAAGCCCCGACAGGGCTAAAAACATTCAGTACTTC. Protein: CASSLVSPDRAKNIQYF. V is TRBV7-9 and J is TRBJ2-4; 7 nucleotides agree with TRBD1. This CDR3 spans 17 amino acids. V shed 1 base and J 4 bases; nucleotides not matched to a gene: 10. Germline lookup yields CDR1 SEHNR and CDR2 FQNEAQ (reference sequence).

CDR3 bases: TGTGCCAGCAGCTACCCGGACAGGGTTAACACCGGGGAGCTGTTTTTT. Translated: CASSYPDRVNTGELFF. The chain employs TRBV7-3 and TRBJ2-2; 8 nucleotides agree with TRBD1. The CDR3 sequence is 16 residues long. With V trimmed by 4 bases and J by 2 bases, 6 bases remained unmatched. Germline V gene lookup returns CDR1 SGHTA and CDR2 FQGTGA.

Here the CDR3 reads CASSLLATNTGELFF. In nucleotides, the CDR3 is TGTGCCAGCAGCTTACTAGCGACGAACACCGGGGAGCTGTTTTTT. The chain joins TRBV11-2 to TRBJ2-2; TRBD2 is a possible D gene (6 bases). V was cut by 2 bases and J by 0 bases, with 7 bases left in between. CDR1 and CDR2 (germline): SGHAT, FQNNGV. This CDR3 region has 15 residues. The whole variable domain, filled in from reference TRBV11-2 and TRBJ2-2, reads EAGVAQSPRYKIIEKRQSVAFWCNPISGHATLYWYQQILGQGPKLLIQFQNNGVVDDSQLPKDRFSAERLKGVDSTLKIQPAKLEDSAVYLCASSLLATNTGELFFGEGSRLTVL.

The chain joins TRBV7-2 to TRBJ2-5; TRBD2 aligns across 8 bases. Germline CDR1 and CDR2: SGHTA and FQGNSA. V lost 5 bases, J lost 7 bases, and 3 bases stayed unmatched. The CDR3 spans 12 residues. This chain's CDR3 is CASSPAGGTQYF. CDR3 DNA sequence: TGTGCCAGCAGCCCCGCGGGAGGGACCCAGTACTTC.

V usage is TRBV19 and J usage is TRBJ2-4; 8 nucleotides line up with TRBD2. The CDR3 runs to 14 residues. The V gene end was trimmed by 4 bases and the J gene end by 6 bases; junction bases not matched to a gene: 5. Germline CDR1 LNHDA, CDR2 SQIVND (reference sequence). CDR3 coding DNA: TGTGCCAGTAGTACCGCGGGGGGTTTAAACATTCAGTACTTC. Translating gives CASSTAGGLNIQYF.

The chain is built from TRBV19 and TRBJ2-1, with D tentatively TRBD2 (7 bases). V dropped 2 bases and J dropped 4 bases, with 15 bases sitting between them. The V gene's germline CDR1 is LNHDA and CDR2 SQIVND (reference sequence). This CDR3 has 16 amino acids. CDR3 DNA: TGTGCCAGTAGTATAAGGGGGGGGGCCCTATACAATGAGCAGTTCTTC. Translation: CASSIRGGALYNEQFF.

This chain connects TRBV3-1 (or the pseudogene TRBV3-2) to TRBJ1-2; D is unresolved. CDR1 and CDR2 (germline): LGHDT, YNNKEL (reference sequence). This CDR3 is built from 12 residues. The V end was cut by 1 base, the J end by 6 bases, with 6 bases between. CDR3 in amino acids: CASSQGGNGYTF. The CDR3 DNA follows: TGTGCCAGCAGCCAAGGCGGTAATGGCTACACCTTC.

The table lists this clone with a few counts. This chain connects TRBV5-8 to TRBJ1-6, with D perhaps matching TRBD1 (5 bases). The V gene's germline CDR1 is SGHTS and CDR2 YDEGEE. V was pared by 0 bases and J by 14 bases, with 12 bases between. The CDR3 consists of 13 residues. The chain's CDR3 is CASSLAGGVSLHF. The CDR3 bases are TGTGCCAGCAGCTTGGCCGGGGGGGTCTCCCTCCACTTT.

The rearrangement links TRBV28 to TRBJ1-5, with TRBD1 as a possible D gene (5 bases). V was trimmed by 3 bases and J by 0 bases, leaving 15 bases between them. This CDR3 spans 17 amino acids. Looked up from germline, CDR1 is MDHEN and CDR2 is SYDVKM. CDR3 nucleotides: TGTGCCAGCAGTTTGCGCCGAGGAGGGGATAGCAATCAGCCCCAGCATTTT. This encodes CASSLRRGGDSNQPQHF.

The chain links TRBV19 to TRBJ1-5; maybe TRBD1 (5 bases). There are 13 residues in the CDR3. Germline V gene data show CDR1 as LNHDA and CDR2 as SQIVND (reference sequence). Trimming removed 5 bases from V and 14 bases from J, with 19 bases in between. The CDR3 sequence is CASSAQPGALEHF. CDR3 nucleotides: TGTGCCAGTAGTGCCCAACCTGGGGCTTTAGAGCATTTT.

The chain recombines TRBV5-1 with TRBJ1-5, with TRBD1 matching over 8 bases. The junction had 9 bases not matched to a gene; V was cut back by 6 bases and J by 7 bases. Germline CDR1 and CDR2: SGHRS and YFSETQ. The CDR3 runs to 14 residues. Here the CDR3 reads CASKAGTGTQPQHF. As DNA, the CDR3 is TGCGCCAGCAAGGCCGGGACAGGAACCCAGCCCCAGCATTTT.

V usage is TRBV30 and J usage is TRBJ2-7, with 9 bases that match TRBD1. The V gene's germline CDR1 is GTSNPN and CDR2 SVGIG (reference sequence). V was pared by 3 bases and J by 8 bases, with 11 bases of the junction left unmatched. The CDR3 is made up of 14 amino acids. The CDR3 region has the DNA TGTGCCTGGAGACCCCGGGACAGGGTATCCAAGCAGTACTTC. Its translation is CAWRPRDRVSKQYF.

The chain is built from TRBV4-1 and TRBJ2-5, with D perhaps TRBD1 (5 bases). Germline V lookup: CDR1 MGHRA, CDR2 YSYEKL. The CDR3 totals 15 residues. V lost 1 base, J lost 5 bases, and 14 bases lay in between. The CDR3 loop is CASSQGKGILETQYF. In nucleotides, the CDR3 is TGCGCCAGCAGCCAAGGAAAGGGGATATTGGAGACCCAGTACTTC.

The V gene is TRBV5-1, the J gene TRBJ1-3, with D perhaps matching TRBD1 (6 bases). Per the germline V gene, CDR1 is SGHRS and CDR2 is YFSETQ. The CDR3 covers 15 residues. Trimming removed 0 bases at V and 1 base at J, with 8 bases between. In DNA, the CDR3 is TGCGCCAGCAGCTTGGACCAGGGGTCTGGAAACACCATATATTTT. It is translated as CASSLDQGSGNTIYF.